The clone carrying this T cell receptor (beta chain) was observed a single time. These data belong to a study of blood T cell repertoires in COVID-19. The germline V gene encodes CDR1 LGHDT and CDR2 YNNKEL (reference sequence). With 4 bases clipped from V and 9 bases from J, the junction kept 3 bases outside the gene matches. This CDR3 region has 14 residues. Under the authors' procedure: Scientists estimated how many nucleated cells there were by amplifying reference gene primers. The data were produced by immunoSEQ multiplex PCR, yet TCRdb's version contains in-frame clones alone and is incomplete. V, J and clone size reflect that table, while D and trimming were determined from the DNA. The sample gives nearly 55,000 clones, 65% to 80% of which show up once; about 15% is in the top ten.

The sample taken for sequencing was peripheral blood. The receptor was isolated from a human donor with active or convalescent COVID-19. The donor label of this sample is uncertain. The V gene is TRBV3-1 (or the pseudogene TRBV3-2), the J gene TRBJ1-6, with 10 bases that match TRBD1. CDR3 DNA: TGTGCCAGCAGCCCGACAGGGGGCACTTCACCCCTCCACTTT. This sequence encodes CASSPTGGTSPLHF.